The text below deals with one T cell receptor (beta chain). The sample comes from a study of blood T cell repertoires in COVID-19. The wider study: COVID-19 samples from acute and convalescent phases originated in the United States, Italy and Spain. PBMCs, B-cell-depleted T cells, or T cells provided the cDNA or gDNA that made up the material.

Assignment of participants to cohorts was predicated upon participant-reported clinical history. Profiled with immunoSEQ multiplex PCR; TCRdb holds only in-frame clones, not every one. The data hold fewer than 250,000 clones, with approximately 88% observed a single time. Input material: PBMCs or T cells enriched from blood (not recorded which). The TCR sequence derives from a young woman who had recovered from COVID-19.

In nucleotides, the CDR3 is TGTGCCAGCAAGAGAGGGGGCGGGAGGGCCGGTGAGCAGTTCTTC. Its protein is CASKRGGGRAGEQFF. The chain joins TRBV11-2 to TRBJ2-1, with TRBD2 identical over 9 bases. Trimming removed 7 bases from V and 9 bases from J; junction bases left unmatched: 13. CDR1 is SGHAT and CDR2 is FQNNGV in the germline V gene. The CDR3 consists of 15 residues.